Listed here are 22 T cell receptor beta chains from one sample, sequenced in a study of T cell responses to AZD1222 COVID-19 vaccine. TCRdb's table, derived via immunoSEQ multiplex PCR, lists solely in-frame clones and lacks some. The sample includes approximately 110,000 clones, 75% to 90% of them seen just once. Here the sequenced sample was peripheral blood, taken 28 days after the second AZD1222 dose. The receptors derive from an adult who received the AZD1222 COVID-19 vaccine.

This clone has only one observation. The rearrangement joins TRBV7-9 to TRBJ1-4, with a tentative D call TRBD1 (5 bases). The CDR3 totals 16 residues. The germline V gene has CDR1 SEHNR and CDR2 FQNEAQ (reference sequence). Deletions cut 2 bases from V and 6 bases from J, with 16 bases between. The CDR3 DNA is TGTGCCAGCAGCTTATCTTCAAGAGGGACGGATGAAAAACTGTTTTTT. As protein: CASSLSSRGTDEKLFF. The whole variable domain, remainder taken from reference TRBV7-9 and TRBJ1-4, is DTGVSQNPRHKITKRGQNVTFRCDPISEHNRLYWYRQTLGQGPEFLTYFQNEAQLEKSRLLSDRFSAERPKGSFSTLEIQRTEQGDSAMYLCASSLSSRGTDEKLFFGSGTQLSVL.

Only one count was recorded for this clone. The chain links TRBV29-1 to TRBJ1-1; possibly TRBD1 for D (5 bases). The CDR3 extends over 15 amino acids. The germline V gene has CDR1 SQVTM and CDR2 ANQGSEA. V was pared by 6 bases and J by 5 bases, with 22 bases between. This chain's CDR3 is CSVPKRAGWGTEAFF. CDR3 coding DNA: TGCAGCGTCCCTAAGCGTGCGGGCTGGGGGACTGAAGCTTTCTTT. The entire variable domain, with the rest obtained from reference TRBV29-1 and TRBJ1-1, is as follows: SAVISQKPSRDICQRGTSLTIQCQVDSQVTMMFWYRQQPGQSLTLIATANQGSEATYESGFVIDKFPISRPNLTFSTLTVSNMSPEDSSIYLCSVPKRAGWGTEAFFGQGTRLTVV.

The J gene is TRBJ2-5, the V gene TRBV3-1 (or the pseudogene TRBV3-2), with D perhaps TRBD2 (7 bases). CDR3 length: 14 amino acids. Germline CDR1 and CDR2: LGHDT and YNNKEL (reference sequence). Trimming removed 0 bases at V and 5 bases at J, with 10 bases between. The CDR3 DNA sequence: TGTGCCAGCAGCCAAGAGGGGGGGCAGGAGACCCAGTACTTC. Its translation is CASSQEGGQETQYF.

The chain employs TRBV5-8 and TRBJ1-5; 9 bases map to TRBD1. The V gene end was trimmed by 5 bases and the J gene end by 6 bases; junction bases not matched to a gene: 9. The germline gives CDR1 SGHTS, CDR2 YDEGEE. The CDR3 is 15 amino acids. This CDR3 is CASSSGTGQFQPQHF. In DNA form, the CDR3 reads TGTGCCAGCAGTTCCGGGACAGGGCAGTTTCAGCCCCAGCATTTT.

In nucleotides, the CDR3 is TGTGCCAGCAGCTTAGGAGGGGGGCATCAAGCAGAGACCCAGTACTTC. Encoded protein: CASSLGGGHQAETQYF. This chain links TRBV7-8 with TRBJ2-5; the D gene could be TRBD1 or TRBD2 (6 bases each). The CDR3 runs to 16 residues. Germline V CDR1 and CDR2: SGHVS, FQNEAQ. V gave up 1 base and J gave up 4 bases, with 16 bases separating them.

The rearrangement uses TRBV20-1 and TRBJ2-1, with 8 nucleotides matching TRBD1. CDR3 length: 17 amino acids. The V and J ends lost 3 bases and 2 bases, in that order; junction bases with no gene match: 12. The V gene's germline CDR1 is DFQATT and CDR2 SNEGSKA (reference sequence). The CDR3 nucleotides read TGCAGTGCTAGTTCCCCCCGAGAGACAGGGGCCTACAATGAGCAGTTCTTC. This gives the protein CSASSPRETGAYNEQFF.

The chain carries TRBV6-5 and TRBJ1-5, with 8 bases lining up with TRBD1. CDR3 length: 14 residues. CDR1 is MNHEY and CDR2 is SVGAGI in the germline V gene. V lost 6 bases, J lost 5 bases, and 6 bases stayed unmatched. The CDR3 DNA follows: TGTGCCAGCAGAGAGACAGGGGTGGATCAGCCCCAGCATTTT. Its protein is CASRETGVDQPQHF.

The chain uses TRBV4-2 and TRBJ1-2; D is unresolved. The V end lost 0 bases, the J end lost 6 bases, and 8 bases lay between the germline ends. CDR1 LGHNA and CDR2 YNFKEQ come from the germline V gene. The CDR3 length is 13 residues. Written as DNA, the CDR3 is TGTGCCAGCAGCCAAGACGCGCGAAATGGCTACACCTTC. Protein: CASSQDARNGYTF.

The chain employs TRBV5-1 and TRBJ2-1, with 10 positions matching TRBD1. Unmatched junction bases numbered 7, after V lost 3 bases and J lost 7 bases. Germline values: CDR1 SGHRS, CDR2 YFSETQ. The CDR3 loop spans 15 amino acids. This CDR3 is CASSSPGQGWNEQFF. The DNA for the CDR3 is TGCGCCAGCAGCTCACCGGGACAGGGGTGGAATGAGCAGTTCTTC. The full variable domain, its missing parts supplied by reference TRBV5-1 and TRBJ2-1, is KAGVTQTPRYLIKTRGQQVTLSCSPISGHRSVSWYQQTPGQGLQFLFEYFSETQRNKGNFPGRFSGRQFSNSRSEMNVSTLELGDSALYLCASSSPGQGWNEQFFGPGTRLTVL.

This clone turned up a few times. V usage is TRBV10-3 and J usage is TRBJ1-4; possibly TRBD1 for D (6 bases). The CDR3 runs 15 residues. V gave up 2 bases and J gave up 8 bases, with 15 bases separating them. The germline V gene encodes CDR1 ENHRY and CDR2 SYGVKD. Here the CDR3 DNA reads TGTGCCATCAGTGAGCGCGGCAGGGGCATGGAAAAACTGTTTTTT. Amino acid sequence: CAISERGRGMEKLFF.

In this sample, this clone turned up once. The chain recombines TRBV6-6 with TRBJ2-7; perhaps TRBD1 as D (6 bases). This CDR3 spans 13 amino acids. The V and J ends lost 7 bases and 5 bases respectively, with 15 bases between them. The germline gives CDR1 MNHNY, CDR2 SVGAGI (reference sequence). In nucleotides, the CDR3 is TGTGCCAGCACCTGGACAGTTTCCCACGAGCAGTACTTC. Translated, it gives CASTWTVSHEQYF.

The CDR3 DNA sequence: TGTGCCAGTAGTATAGTCTGGCAGGGGGCGAAGGGTTCACCCCTCCACTTT. Translated, it gives CASSIVWQGAKGSPLHF. This chain uses TRBV19 with TRBJ1-6, with 8 positions matching TRBD1. V dropped 1 base and J dropped 9; count of bases not matched to a gene: 11. Germline V CDR1 and CDR2: LNHDA, SQIVND (reference sequence). The CDR3 is 17 amino acids.

The chain joins TRBV15 to TRBJ1-3; tentatively, D is TRBD1 (5 bases). V lost 0 bases to trimming and J lost 0 bases, with 9 bases between them. CDR3 length: 16 amino acids. Germline V gene lookup returns CDR1 LNHNV and CDR2 YYDKDF (reference sequence). The CDR3 reads CATSREGGTSGNTIYF. CDR3 nucleotides: TGTGCCACCAGCAGAGAAGGCGGGACCTCTGGAAACACCATATATTTT.

J is TRBJ2-7 and V is TRBV4-1; TRBD1 is a possible D gene (5 bases). The V and J ends lost 7 bases and 0 bases respectively, with 13 bases between them. CDR1 and CDR2 from the germline V gene are MGHRA and YSYEKL. The CDR3 spans 14 residues. CDR3 sequence reads: CASNNPGYSYEQYF. In nucleotides, the CDR3 is TGCGCCAGCAACAATCCAGGGTACTCCTACGAGCAGTACTTC.

The rearrangement joins TRBV5-4 to TRBJ2-7; 8 positions agree with TRBD1. This CDR3 contains 13 residues. With V trimmed by 2 bases and J by 3 bases, 1 base remained unmatched. Looked up from germline, CDR1 is SGHNT and CDR2 is YYREEE (reference sequence). The CDR3 DNA reads TGTGCCAGCAGCTTCGACAGGGGCTACGAGCAGTACTTC. Amino acids: CASSFDRGYEQYF.

This clone was seen a handful of times. V gene TRBV2 combines with J gene TRBJ1-5; D call uncertain. The V gene's germline CDR1 is SNHLY and CDR2 FYNNEI. V lost 1 base to trimming and J lost 4 bases, with 5 bases between them. The CDR3 spans 13 residues. Here the CDR3 DNA reads TGTGCCAGCAGTGAAGAGACGAATCAGCCCCAGCATTTT. Amino acid sequence: CASSEETNQPQHF. Together with reference TRBV2 and TRBJ1-5, the CDR3 gives the full variable domain: EPEVTQTPSHQVTQMGQEVILRCVPISNHLYFYWYRQILGQKVEFLVSFYNNEISEKSEIFDDQFSVERPDGSNFTLKIRSTKLEDSAMYFCASSEETNQPQHFGDGTRLSIL.

The rearrangement links TRBV7-7 to TRBJ2-2, with D possibly TRBD1 on 6 matching bases. This CDR3 has 15 amino acids. Germline loops: CDR1 SSHAT, CDR2 FNYEAQ (reference sequence). Trimming shortened V by 5 bases and J by 3 bases, and 13 bases separated the two germline ends. CDR3 coding DNA: TGTGCCAGCAGCCTCTCGGGACATTACACCGGGGAGCTGTTTTTT. Translation gives CASSLSGHYTGELFF.

The chain joins TRBV2 to TRBJ1-5; a possible D gene is TRBD1 (6 bases). Germline values: CDR1 SNHLY, CDR2 FYNNEI. V was trimmed by 2 bases and J by 4 bases, leaving 12 bases between them. This CDR3 region has 15 residues. The CDR3 region has the DNA TGTGCCAGCAGTGAACAGGGGCTGGGGAATCAGCCCCAGCATTTT. This translates into CASSEQGLGNQPQHF.

The gene calls are TRBV19 and TRBJ2-7; D call uncertain. The CDR3 is made up of 13 amino acids. The V gene lost 1 base and the J gene lost 3 bases, with 7 bases spanning the gap. Germline CDR1 LNHDA, CDR2 SQIVND (reference sequence). The CDR3 region has the DNA TGTGCCAGTAGTATAGGTCCCGGCTACGAGCAGTACTTC. Encoded protein: CASSIGPGYEQYF.

The chain recombines TRBV6-5 with TRBJ2-7, with 7 bases fitting TRBD1. This CDR3 is built from 15 residues. Trimming at V came to 6 bases and at J to 6 bases, leaving 14 bases not matched to a gene. CDR1 is MNHEY, CDR2 SVGAGI, per germline. The CDR3 nucleotides are TGTGCCAGCAGCCCGGAGACAGGGCGGTTAATCGAGCAGTACTTC. Its translation is CASSPETGRLIEQYF.

The chain recombines TRBV4-1 with TRBJ2-4, with unresolved D. CDR3 length: 13 amino acids. The germline CDR1 and CDR2 sequences are MGHRA and YSYEKL. V lost 1 base and J lost 9, with 10 bases in between. CDR3 sequence (DNA): TGCGCCAGCAGCCAAGGGGGATGGGCCATTCAGTACTTC. Translated: CASSQGGWAIQYF.

The J gene is TRBJ1-1, the V gene TRBV7-3; TRBD1 is a possible D gene (6 bases). Deletions cut 5 bases from V and 2 bases from J, with 15 bases between. This CDR3 contains 15 residues. Germline V CDR1 and CDR2: SGHTA, FQGTGA. The CDR3 DNA sequence: TGTGCCAGCAGCCAACCTACAGGGAGTAACACTGAAGCTTTCTTT. The encoded protein is CASSQPTGSNTEAFF. Full variable domain (missing parts from reference TRBV7-3 and TRBJ1-1): GAGVSQTPSNKVTEKGKYVELRCDPISGHTALYWYRQSLGQGPEFLIYFQGTGAADDSGLPNDRFFAVRPEGSVSTLKIQRTERGDSAVYLCASSQPTGSNTEAFFGQGTRLTVV.